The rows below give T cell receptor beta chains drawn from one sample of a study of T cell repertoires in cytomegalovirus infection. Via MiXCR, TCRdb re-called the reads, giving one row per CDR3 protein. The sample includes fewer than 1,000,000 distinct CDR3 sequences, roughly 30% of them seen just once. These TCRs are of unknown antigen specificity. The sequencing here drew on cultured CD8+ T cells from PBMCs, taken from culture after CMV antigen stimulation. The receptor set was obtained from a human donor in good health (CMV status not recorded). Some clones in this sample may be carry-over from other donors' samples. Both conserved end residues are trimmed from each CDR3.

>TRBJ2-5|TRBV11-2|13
ASTGPAGGFETQY
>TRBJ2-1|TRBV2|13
ASSEQAGLVSEQF
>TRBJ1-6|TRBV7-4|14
ASRPERGQTLGALH
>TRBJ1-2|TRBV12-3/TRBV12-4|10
ASNLGGLGYT
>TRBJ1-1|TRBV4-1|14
ASSPGGTGLAPEAF
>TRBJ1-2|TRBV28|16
ASSSPQGVDRFGYGYT
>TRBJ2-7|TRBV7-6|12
ASSSSGQPWGQY
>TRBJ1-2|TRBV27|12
ASSPQGPVDGYT
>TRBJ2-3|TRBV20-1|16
SASPYSGHVSRADTQY
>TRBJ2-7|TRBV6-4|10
ASSVPSYEQY
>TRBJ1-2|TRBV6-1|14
ASIKYGTGGDYGYT
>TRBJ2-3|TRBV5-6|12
ASSYYTGPDTQY
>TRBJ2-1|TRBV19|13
ASIPTGSRNNEQF
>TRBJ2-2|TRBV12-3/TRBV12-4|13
ASRERQGNTGELF
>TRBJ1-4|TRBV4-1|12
ASSQDIADVKLF
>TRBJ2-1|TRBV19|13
ASSIASEPHNEQF
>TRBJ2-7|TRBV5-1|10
ASSSGHYEQY
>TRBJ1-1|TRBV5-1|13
ASSLDLPTNTEAF
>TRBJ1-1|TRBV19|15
ASSIDPAGRFDTEAF
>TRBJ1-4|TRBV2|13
ASSGIGSPGEKLF
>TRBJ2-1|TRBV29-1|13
SAGLAGVSYNEQF
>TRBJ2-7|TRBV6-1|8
ASSWTNQY
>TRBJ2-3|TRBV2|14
ASNEPTGVGWTTQY